What follows are 2 T cell receptor beta chains derived from one specimen sequenced in a study of T-cell memory formation after mild COVID-19. In TCRdb, the 5' RACE reads were re-called with MiXCR into one record per CDR3 protein. The sample has approximately 89,000 distinct CDR3 sequences; 20% to 25% are singletons. The sequenced sample was PBMCs or a T cell subset sorted from them (not recorded which). These receptors originate from a man aged 18-30 years who had mild COVID-19 (a few samples of this study predate the infection). Cell type and time point are not known.

Only a few counts were recorded for this clonotype. The chain uses TRBV4-3 and TRBJ1-1, with D hard to call. This CDR3 is built from 14 residues. Trimming removed 4 bases at V and 1 base at J, with 10 bases between. Germline CDR1 and CDR2: LGHNA and YSLEER. CDR3 DNA sequence: TGCGCCAGCAGCCCACATGGGTCGAACACTGAAGCTTTCTTT. It encodes CASSPHGSNTEAFF.

This sequence joins TRBV7-9 and TRBJ1-1; D might be TRBD1 (5 bases). The CDR3 has 11 residues. Per germline, CDR1 SEHNR and CDR2 FQNEAQ (reference sequence). V shed 6 bases and J shed 7 bases, with 9 bases lying between them. The DNA for the CDR3 is TGTGCCAGCAGGACAGTGAATGAAGCTTTCTTT. This gives the protein CASRTVNEAFF. Variable domain in full (rest from reference TRBV7-9 and TRBJ1-1): DTGVSQNPRHKITKRGQNVTFRCDPISEHNRLYWYRQTLGQGPEFLTYFQNEAQLEKSRLLSDRFSAERPKGSFSTLEIQRTEQGDSAMYLCASRTVNEAFFGQGTRLTVV.